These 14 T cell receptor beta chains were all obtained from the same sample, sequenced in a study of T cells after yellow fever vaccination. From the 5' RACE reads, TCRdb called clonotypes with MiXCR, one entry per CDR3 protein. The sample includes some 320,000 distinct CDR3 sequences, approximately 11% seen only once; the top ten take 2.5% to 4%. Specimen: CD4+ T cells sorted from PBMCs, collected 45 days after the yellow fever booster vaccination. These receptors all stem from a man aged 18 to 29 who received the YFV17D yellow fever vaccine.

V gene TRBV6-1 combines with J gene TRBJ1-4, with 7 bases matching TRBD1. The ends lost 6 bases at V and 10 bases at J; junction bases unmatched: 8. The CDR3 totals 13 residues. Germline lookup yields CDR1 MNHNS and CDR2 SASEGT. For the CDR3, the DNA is TGTGCCAGCAGGACCGGGACAGTCGGAAAACTGTTTTTT. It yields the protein CASRTGTVGKLFF.

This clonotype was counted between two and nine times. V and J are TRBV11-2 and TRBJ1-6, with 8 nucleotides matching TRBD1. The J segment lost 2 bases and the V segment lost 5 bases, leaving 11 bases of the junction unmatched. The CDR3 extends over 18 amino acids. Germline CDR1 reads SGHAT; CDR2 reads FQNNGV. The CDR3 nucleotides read TGTGCCAGCAGCCCTTCCTGGACAGGGAAGACCTATAATTCACCCCTCCACTTT. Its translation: CASSPSWTGKTYNSPLHF.

The CDR3 nucleotides are TGTGCCAGCAGCAAAGCTTACGAGCAGTACGTC. Residues: CASSKAYEQYV. The chain couples TRBV21-1 to TRBJ2-7. TRBV21-1 is termed a pseudogene. This CDR3 region has 11 residues.

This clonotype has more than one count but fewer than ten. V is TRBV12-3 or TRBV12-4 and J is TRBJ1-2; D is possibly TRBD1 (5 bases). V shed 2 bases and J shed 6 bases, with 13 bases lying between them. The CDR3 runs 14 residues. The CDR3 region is CASSLTGGVHGYTF. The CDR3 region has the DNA TGTGCCAGCAGTTTAACAGGAGGGGTGCATGGCTACACCTTC.

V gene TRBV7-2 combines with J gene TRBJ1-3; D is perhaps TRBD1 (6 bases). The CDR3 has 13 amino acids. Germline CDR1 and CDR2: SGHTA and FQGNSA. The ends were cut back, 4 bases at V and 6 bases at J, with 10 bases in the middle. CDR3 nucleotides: TGTGCCAGCAGCTGGGACACCCCAAACACCATATATTTT. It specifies CASSWDTPNTIYF.

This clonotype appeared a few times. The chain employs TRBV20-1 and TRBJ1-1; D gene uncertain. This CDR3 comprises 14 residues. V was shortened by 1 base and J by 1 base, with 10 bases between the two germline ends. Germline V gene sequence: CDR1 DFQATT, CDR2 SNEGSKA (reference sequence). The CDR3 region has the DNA TGCAGTGCTAGAGCACCCACAAGGAACACTGAAGCTTTCTTT. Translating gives CSARAPTRNTEAFF.

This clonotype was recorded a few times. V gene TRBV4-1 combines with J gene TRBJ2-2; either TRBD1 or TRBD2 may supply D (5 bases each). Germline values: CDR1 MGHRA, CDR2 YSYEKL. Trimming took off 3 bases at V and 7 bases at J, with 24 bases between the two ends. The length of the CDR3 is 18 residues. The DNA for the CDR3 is TGCGCCAGCAGCCACTTGGTACGGATAGCCCCGAGGGGCGGGGAGCTGTTTTTT. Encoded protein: CASSHLVRIAPRGGELFF.

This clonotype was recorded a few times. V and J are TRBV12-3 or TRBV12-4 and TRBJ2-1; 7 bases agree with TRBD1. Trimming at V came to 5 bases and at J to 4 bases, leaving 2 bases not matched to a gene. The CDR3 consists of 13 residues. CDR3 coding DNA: TGTGCCAGCAGTACGGGACAGTACAATGAGCAGTTCTTC. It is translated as CASSTGQYNEQFF.

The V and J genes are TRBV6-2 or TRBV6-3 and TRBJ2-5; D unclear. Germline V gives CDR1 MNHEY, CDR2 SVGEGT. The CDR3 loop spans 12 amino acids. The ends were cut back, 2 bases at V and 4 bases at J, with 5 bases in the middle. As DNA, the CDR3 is TGTGCCAGCAGTTACACCACAGAGACCCAGTACTTC. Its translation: CASSYTTETQYF.

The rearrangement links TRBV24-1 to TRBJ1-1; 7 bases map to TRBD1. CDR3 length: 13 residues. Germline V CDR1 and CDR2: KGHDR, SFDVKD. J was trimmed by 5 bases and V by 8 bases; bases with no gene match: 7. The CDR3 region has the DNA TGTGCCACCACCTCTCCAGGGGGGACTGAAGCTTTCTTT. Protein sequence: CATTSPGGTEAFF.

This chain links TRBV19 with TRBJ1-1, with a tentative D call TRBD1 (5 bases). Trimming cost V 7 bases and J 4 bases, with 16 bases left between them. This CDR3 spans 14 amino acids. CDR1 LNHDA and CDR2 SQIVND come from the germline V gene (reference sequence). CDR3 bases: TGTGCCAGTATTGACCTAGCAGGGTCCACTGAAGCTTTCTTT. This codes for CASIDLAGSTEAFF.

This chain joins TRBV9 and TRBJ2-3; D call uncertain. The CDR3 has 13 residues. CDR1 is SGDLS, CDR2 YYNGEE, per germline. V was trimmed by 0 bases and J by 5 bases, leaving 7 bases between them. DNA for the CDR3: TGTGCCAGCAGCGTAGGGTGGATAGATACGCAGTATTTT. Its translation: CASSVGWIDTQYF.

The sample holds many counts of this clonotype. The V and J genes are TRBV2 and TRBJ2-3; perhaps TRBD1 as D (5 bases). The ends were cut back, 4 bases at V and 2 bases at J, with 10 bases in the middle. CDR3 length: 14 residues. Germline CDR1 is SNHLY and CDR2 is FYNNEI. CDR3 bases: TGTGCCAGCAGTGCCAGGACACCCACAGATACGCAGTATTTT. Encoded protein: CASSARTPTDTQYF.

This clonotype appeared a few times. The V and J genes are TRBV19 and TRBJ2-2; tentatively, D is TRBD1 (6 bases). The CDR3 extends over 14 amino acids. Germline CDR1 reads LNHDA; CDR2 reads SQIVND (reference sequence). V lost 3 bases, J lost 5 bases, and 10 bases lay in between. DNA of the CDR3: TGTGCCAGTAGTATCTGGGGGCAAACCGGGGAGCTGTTTTTT. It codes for CASSIWGQTGELFF.